This TCR beta chain stems from a study of cytomegalovirus exposure and HLA in healthy donors. The table lists this clone with a count of one. It was with 60 Vbeta and 13 Jbeta primers that the PCR ran. Some clones are missing from TCRdb's copy, which holds only in-frame ones; the method was immunoSEQ multiplex PCR. The data hold around 95,000 clones, with roughly four fifths observed a single time. Input material: PBMCs. The receptor's source is a man aged 25-45 years in good health and CMV-seropositive.

The CDR3 DNA sequence: TGTGCCAGCCCACCACGAGGGACAGGGGGCCCAGATACGCAGTATTTT. This translates into CASPPRGTGGPDTQYF. The J gene is TRBJ2-3, the V gene TRBV28, with 12 bases identical to TRBD1. Germline V gene lookup returns CDR1 MDHEN and CDR2 SYDVKM. J gave up 4 bases and V 8 bases, and 10 bases lay outside the gene matches. CDR3 length: 16 residues.